This TCR beta chain was found in a study of CD8 T cells in Susac syndrome. The RNA, about 0.45 to 1 ug, was put through reverse transcription using random hexamers. TCRdb independently ran MiXCR on the immunoSEQ multiplex PCR reads; one entry per CDR3 protein. In the table there are approximately 90,000 distinct CDR3 sequences, approximately 95% of which are singletons. The germline CDR1 and CDR2 sequences are SGHKS and YYEKEE (reference sequence). V lost 5 bases to trimming and J lost 2 bases, with 16 bases between them. The CDR3 totals 16 residues. This clonotype originated in a human donor in good health. Sequenced material: CD8+ T cells from PBMCs. The rearrangement uses TRBV5-5 and TRBJ2-2; either TRBD1 or TRBD2 may supply D (5 bases each). CDR3 amino acids: CASSLWDDPNTGELFF. CDR3 in DNA: TGTGCCAGCAGTCTTTGGGACGATCCAAACACCGGGGAGCTGTTTTTT.